This T cell receptor beta chain originates from a study of blood T cell repertoires in COVID-19. The method was immunoSEQ multiplex PCR; TCRdb's version includes in-frame clones alone and lacks a portion of them. The table shows about 94,000 clones, with 75% to 85% occurring only once. Between the trimmed V and J ends, which lost 6 bases and 4 bases, there was a span of 12 bases. The CDR3 is 14 residues long. Germline V CDR1 and CDR2: KGHSH, LQKENI. The chain couples TRBV18 to TRBJ2-2; possibly TRBD2 for D (6 bases). The clonotype was recovered from a woman of 80 years or more with acute or convalescent COVID-19. The specimen sequenced was peripheral blood. CDR3 region: CASSLYSGTGELFF. CDR3 nucleotide sequence: TGTGCCAGCTCCCTTTATAGCGGCACCGGGGAGCTGTTTTTT.